These 11 T cell receptor beta chains came from one sample sequenced in a study of CD4+ T cells in melanoma. This table comes from immunoSEQ multiplex PCR, and its TCRdb copy is limited to in-frame clones, with some not included. Among roughly 52,000 clones listed, 60% to 75% were seen once. The specimen sequenced was tumor tissue. These receptors all stem from a human donor with melanoma.

This clone has just a few counts. The rearrangement links TRBV7-9 to TRBJ2-5; D gene uncertain. The last part of the DNA fits TRBJ2-7 better; the J call may be wrong. This CDR3 has 14 residues. Germline V gene data show CDR1 as SEHNR and CDR2 as FQNEAQ (reference sequence). CDR3 residues: CASSLLSIPYEQYF. CDR3 nucleotide sequence: TGTGCCAGCAGCTTACTCAGTATCCCCTACGAGCAGTACTTC.

This clone was found once. The chain couples TRBV19 to TRBJ1-5; D is perhaps TRBD1 (6 bases). Deletions cut 7 bases from V and 6 bases from J, with 10 bases between. CDR1 and CDR2 from the germline V gene are LNHDA and SQIVND (reference sequence). The CDR3 extends over 12 amino acids. Written as DNA, the CDR3 is TGTGCCAGTACACAGGGAGCTCAGCCCCAGCATTTT. It yields the protein CASTQGAQPQHF.

This clone was recorded a few times. The chain links TRBV7-2 to TRBJ1-3; D is possibly TRBD1 (6 bases). V lost 1 base, J lost 4 bases, and 8 bases lay in between. CDR1 is SGHTA and CDR2 is FQGNSA in the germline V gene. The CDR3 is 14 residues long. The DNA for the CDR3 is TGTGCCAGCAGCTTAGTAAGGGGGGGAAACACCATATATTTT. This codes for CASSLVRGGNTIYF.

V gene TRBV7-2 combines with J gene TRBJ2-5, with D maybe TRBD2 (5 bases). Trimming pared 5 bases from V and 4 bases from J, leaving 14 bases between. There are 14 residues in the CDR3. Germline CDR1 is SGHTA and CDR2 is FQGNSA. The CDR3 nucleotides read TGTGCCAGCAGCGACCATCCCGGGGTAGAGACCCAGTACTTC. It is translated as CASSDHPGVETQYF.

V and J are TRBV4-2 and TRBJ2-2, with TRBD1 as a possible D gene (5 bases). The germline V gene has CDR1 LGHNA and CDR2 YNFKEQ. The germline V and J ends were trimmed by 5 bases and 7 bases, with 14 bases remaining between them. The CDR3 contains 14 residues. CDR3 loop: CASSATQGDGELFF. CDR3 sequence (DNA): TGTGCCAGCAGCGCAACCCAGGGTGACGGGGAGCTGTTTTTT.

CDR3 loop: CASSIYSTVGHTQYF. In nucleotides, the CDR3 is TGTGCCAGCAGCATATATAGTACCGTTGGCCATACGCAGTATTTT. This chain links TRBV5-5 with TRBJ2-3, with D hard to call. This CDR3 contains 15 residues. Germline V gives CDR1 SGHKS, CDR2 YYEKEE (reference sequence). Trimming shortened V by 4 bases and J by 7 bases, and 19 bases separated the two germline ends.

The chain carries TRBV29-1 and TRBJ2-7, with D unresolved. Deletions cut 3 bases from V and 5 bases from J, with 8 bases between. Germline CDR1 reads SQVTM; CDR2 reads ANQGSEA. This CDR3 has 11 residues. The CDR3 DNA sequence: TGCAGCGTTGATGCCCGGAACGAGCAGTACTTC. Translated, it gives CSVDARNEQYF.

The chain uses TRBV6-5 and TRBJ1-6, with 8 bases aligning to TRBD1. The trim removed 7 bases at V and 9 bases at J, leaving 8 bases unmatched. Germline CDR1 MNHEY, CDR2 SVGAGI. This CDR3 is 14 amino acids long. CDR3 amino acids: CASTPGRGLSPLHF. CDR3 coding DNA: TGTGCCAGCACCCCCGGCAGGGGGCTTTCACCCCTCCACTTT.

This clone appeared many times. Other DNA sequences within the sample encode an identical CDR3. This chain uses TRBV19 with TRBJ2-2; no clear D gene. Trimming pared 1 base from V and 6 bases from J, leaving 0 bases between. The germline V gene encodes CDR1 LNHDA and CDR2 SQIVND (reference sequence). The CDR3 has 11 residues. In DNA form, the CDR3 reads TGTGCCAGTAGTATAGCCGGGGAGCTGTTTTTT. Translated, it gives CASSIAGELFF.

This clone has only a few counts. This chain links TRBV6-5 with TRBJ1-1; 7 bases agree with TRBD1. The CDR3 is 13 residues long. The V gene's germline CDR1 is MNHEY and CDR2 SVGAGI. The trim removed 6 bases at V and 4 bases at J, leaving 5 bases unmatched. CDR3 coding DNA: TGTGCCAGCAGCCTGACAGGGACCACTGAAGCTTTCTTT. Translated, it gives CASSLTGTTEAFF.

This clone was observed a handful of times. Distinct nucleotide sequences in the sample also encode this CDR3. The V call is TRBV27, the J call TRBJ1-1; TRBD1 is a possible D gene (5 bases). The CDR3 is 15 residues long. V lost 3 bases and J 5 bases, leaving 16 bases between the germline ends. Germline V CDR1 and CDR2: MNHEY, SMNVEV (reference sequence). The CDR3, as DNA: TGTGCCAGCAGTTTTCGGTGGGGGAGGGGAACTGAAGCTTTCTTT. The encoded protein is CASSFRWGRGTEAFF.